The 28 T cell receptor beta chains listed next were all sequenced from one sample in a study of blood T cell repertoires in COVID-19. Assay: immunoSEQ multiplex PCR; the TCRdb copy retains only in-frame clones and omits some. The top ten hold 5% of the sample, which has approximately 94,000 clones, about 91% seen once. Sequencing used peripheral blood. These receptors were collected from a human donor in a cohort sampled during active COVID-19.

This clone was observed a few times. The chain combines TRBV19 with TRBJ1-2; 8 bases fit TRBD1. The trim removed 8 bases at V and 4 bases at J, leaving 3 bases unmatched. Germline V CDR1 and CDR2: LNHDA, SQIVND (reference sequence). This CDR3 has 12 amino acids. CDR3 coding DNA: TGTGCCAGTGTAGACAGGGGCTATGGCTACACCTTC. This sequence encodes CASVDRGYGYTF.

J is TRBJ2-1 and V is TRBV7-2; 12 bases are a match to TRBD2. From germline, CDR1 is SGHTA and CDR2 FQGNSA. The CDR3 totals 14 residues. Trimming removed 5 bases from V and 10 bases from J; junction bases left unmatched: 6. CDR3 nucleotide sequence: TGTGCCAGCAGCATTTCCGGGACTAGCGGGGAGCAGTTCTTC. It encodes CASSISGTSGEQFF.

The rearrangement uses TRBV7-9 and TRBJ1-4; 7 positions match TRBD1. Looked up from germline, CDR1 is SEHNR and CDR2 is FQNEAQ (reference sequence). With V trimmed by 5 bases and J by 5 bases, 5 bases remained unmatched. The CDR3 extends over 14 amino acids. The CDR3 region has the DNA TGTGCCAGCAGCCGTGGGACAGTCAATGAAAAACTGTTTTTT. It codes for CASSRGTVNEKLFF.

The V call is TRBV5-1, the J call TRBJ1-4, with 8 nucleotides matching TRBD1. The V gene's germline CDR1 is SGHRS and CDR2 YFSETQ. The CDR3 consists of 14 residues. V shed 4 bases, J shed 8 bases, and the junction held 7 bases outside the gene matches. The CDR3 sequence is CASSPDRAREKLFF. The CDR3 DNA is TGCGCCAGCAGCCCGGACAGGGCGAGGGAAAAACTGTTTTTT.

The CDR3 DNA reads TGTGCCAGCAGTTACTATCCTAGCGGGATCGGTGAGACCCAGTACTTC. It translates to CASSYYPSGIGETQYF. The chain combines TRBV6-5 with TRBJ2-5; 9 bases are shared with TRBD2. The CDR3 runs 16 residues. The germline gives CDR1 MNHEY, CDR2 SVGAGI. The V and J ends lost 1 base and 5 bases, in that order; junction bases with no gene match: 8.

V and J are TRBV27 and TRBJ1-3; unclear D gene. The CDR3 runs to 16 residues. Per the germline V gene, CDR1 is MNHEY and CDR2 is SMNVEV (reference sequence). V was shortened by 0 bases and J by 2 bases, with 11 bases between the two germline ends. CDR3 bases: TGTGCCAGCAGTTTATCGCCGAGTCCCACTGGAAACACCATATATTTT. Translating it yields CASSLSPSPTGNTIYF.

The CDR3 DNA is TGTGCCTGGAGTGTAGGGGCAGGGAACGACTACACCTTC. Protein product: CAWSVGAGNDYTF. The chain combines TRBV30 with TRBJ1-2, with D possibly being TRBD1 (5 bases). The CDR3 is made up of 13 amino acids. V shed 0 bases and J shed 10 bases, with 15 bases lying between them. Germline V gene sequence: CDR1 GTSNPN, CDR2 SVGIG (reference sequence).

The chain combines TRBV5-4 with TRBJ2-1, with D uncertain. The germline V and J ends were trimmed by 2 bases and 1 base, with 10 bases remaining between them. CDR3 length: 15 amino acids. Germline assignment: CDR1 SGHNT and CDR2 YYREEE (reference sequence). CDR3 protein: CASSLVKQSYNEQFF. The CDR3 nucleotides read TGTGCCAGCAGCTTAGTCAAGCAATCCTACAATGAGCAGTTCTTC.

This clone appeared a single time. The chain is built from TRBV18 and TRBJ2-5, with D hard to call. The CDR3 consists of 12 residues. Germline CDR1 reads KGHSH; CDR2 reads LQKENI. Trimming left V 0 bases short and J 5 bases short, with 4 bases between. The CDR3 nucleotides are TGTGCCAGCTCACCACCGCGGGAGACCCAGTACTTC. It codes for CASSPPRETQYF.

The chain combines TRBV7-2 with TRBJ2-1; D gene ambiguous. V was shortened by 5 bases and J by 5 bases, with 10 bases between the two germline ends. The CDR3 sequence is 13 residues long. Per the germline V gene, CDR1 is SGHTA and CDR2 is FQGNSA. The CDR3 bases are TGTGCCAGCAGCCCCCTTAGTAACAATGAGCAGTTCTTC. Its protein product is CASSPLSNNEQFF.

This chain uses TRBV18 with TRBJ2-1; TRBD1 matches 7 bases. Germline V lookup: CDR1 KGHSH, CDR2 LQKENI. V trimming: 3 bases; J trimming: 6 bases; junction bases outside the gene matches: 8. The CDR3 contains 15 residues. DNA for the CDR3: TGTGCCAGCTCACCTAGACAGGGTAAAGGCAATGAGCAGTTCTTC. Translating gives CASSPRQGKGNEQFF.

J is TRBJ2-7 and V is TRBV6-5; TRBD1 agrees at 7 bases. The V gene end was trimmed by 7 bases and the J gene end by 7 bases; junction bases not matched to a gene: 10. This CDR3 is 13 amino acids long. Germline loops: CDR1 MNHEY, CDR2 SVGAGI. The CDR3 sequence: CASTRQGVGEQYF. The CDR3 bases are TGTGCCAGCACACGGCAGGGGGTCGGGGAGCAGTACTTC.

This clone turned up a few times. V usage is TRBV6-2 or TRBV6-3 and J usage is TRBJ2-7; a weak D match, TRBD2 (5 bases). The CDR3 has 15 amino acids. Germline assignment: CDR1 MNHEY and CDR2 SVGEGT. V was cut by 2 bases and J by 3 bases, with 14 bases left in between. The CDR3 DNA sequence: TGTGCCAGCAGTTACGGCTTAGCGCGCGACTACGAGCAGTACTTC. Translating gives CASSYGLARDYEQYF.

The CDR3 region is CASSLEGQGADGELFF. In DNA, the CDR3 is TGCGCCAGCAGCTTGGAAGGTCAGGGGGCTGACGGGGAGCTGTTTTTT. V gene TRBV5-1 combines with J gene TRBJ2-2; 8 nucleotides agree with TRBD1. The CDR3 is made up of 16 amino acids. Germline CDR1 reads SGHRS; CDR2 reads YFSETQ. Unmatched junction bases numbered 8, after V lost 0 bases and J lost 7 bases. The variable domain in full, completed from reference TRBV5-1 and TRBJ2-2, reads KAGVTQTPRYLIKTRGQQVTLSCSPISGHRSVSWYQQTPGQGLQFLFEYFSETQRNKGNFPGRFSGRQFSNSRSEMNVSTLELGDSALYLCASSLEGQGADGELFFGEGSRLTVL.

This clone was recorded only once. The chain joins TRBV27 to TRBJ2-7; tentative D call: TRBD2 (6 bases). The germline gives CDR1 MNHEY, CDR2 SMNVEV (reference sequence). V gave up 4 bases and J gave up 4 bases, with 20 bases separating them. The CDR3 has 16 residues. The CDR3 region is CASSSTTPGRSYEQYF. CDR3 in DNA: TGTGCCAGCAGTTCTACAACTCCAGGGAGGTCATACGAGCAGTACTTC.

The V gene is TRBV7-8, the J gene TRBJ2-2, with a weak D call TRBD1 (5 bases). V shed 3 bases and J shed 7 bases, with 9 bases lying between them. The CDR3 contains 13 residues. Per the germline V gene, CDR1 is SGHVS and CDR2 is FQNEAQ. CDR3 residues: CASSFRVVGELFF. The CDR3 nucleotides read TGTGCCAGCAGCTTCAGGGTTGTCGGGGAGCTGTTTTTT.

This chain connects TRBV5-1 to TRBJ2-3, with D perhaps matching TRBD1 (5 bases). The CDR3 runs to 14 residues. CDR1 is SGHRS and CDR2 is YFSETQ in the germline V gene. V was trimmed by 2 bases and J by 4 bases, leaving 11 bases between them. The chain's CDR3 is CASSFTTDADTQYF. CDR3 bases: TGCGCCAGCAGCTTCACGACAGACGCAGATACGCAGTATTTT.

J is TRBJ2-5 and V is TRBV11-2, with TRBD2 matching over 7 bases. Germline V gene lookup returns CDR1 SGHAT and CDR2 FQNNGV. This CDR3 spans 15 amino acids. With V trimmed by 6 bases and J by 0 bases, 7 bases remained unmatched. CDR3 residues: CASRWASGNQETQYF. The CDR3 coding sequence is TGTGCCAGCAGGTGGGCTAGCGGTAACCAAGAGACCCAGTACTTC.

CDR3 sequence (DNA): TGCAGCGTTTCGTACAGGACAGGGAATGAGCAGTTCTTC. Translation gives CSVSYRTGNEQFF. The J gene is TRBJ2-1, the V gene TRBV29-1; TRBD1 matches 8 bases. Germline trimming cut 5 bases from V and 7 bases from J; bases unmatched to any gene: 7. The CDR3 sequence is 13 residues long. Germline CDR1 reads SQVTM; CDR2 reads ANQGSEA.

The chain combines TRBV10-3 with TRBJ1-2; weak D call: TRBD1 (5 bases). This CDR3 is built from 14 residues. V was clipped by 5 bases and J by 6 bases, with 16 bases between them. The germline gives CDR1 ENHRY, CDR2 SYGVKD. CDR3 sequence (DNA): TGTGCCATCAGTACCAGTCGAGGGGAGGATGGCTACACCTTC. This gives the protein CAISTSRGEDGYTF.

The V and J genes are TRBV9 and TRBJ1-1, with TRBD1 identical over 7 bases. This CDR3 spans 13 amino acids. Germline trimming cut 4 bases from V and 5 bases from J; bases unmatched to any gene: 5. From germline, CDR1 is SGDLS and CDR2 YYNGEE. The CDR3 region has the DNA TGTGCCAGCAGCATGGCAGGGGGGACTGAAGCTTTCTTT. It specifies CASSMAGGTEAFF.

The chain recombines TRBV28 with TRBJ1-2, with D possibly being TRBD1 (5 bases). Trimming shortened V by 5 bases and J by 0 bases, and 13 bases separated the two germline ends. This CDR3 is 15 amino acids long. The germline CDR1 and CDR2 sequences are MDHEN and SYDVKM. The CDR3 region is CASSLRSRANYGYTF. CDR3 bases: TGTGCCAGCAGTCTAAGGAGCAGGGCTAACTATGGCTACACCTTC.

The rearrangement joins TRBV5-1 to TRBJ2-5, with TRBD1 identical over 9 bases. Germline V gene lookup returns CDR1 SGHRS and CDR2 YFSETQ. V shed 4 bases and J 2 bases; nucleotides not matched to a gene: 6. The CDR3 is 15 residues long. The CDR3 DNA follows: TGCGCCAGCAGCCTAGGGGACAGGGATCAAGAGACCCAGTACTTC. The encoded protein is CASSLGDRDQETQYF. Combining the CDR3 with reference TRBV5-1 and TRBJ2-5 gives the whole variable domain KAGVTQTPRYLIKTRGQQVTLSCSPISGHRSVSWYQQTPGQGLQFLFEYFSETQRNKGNFPGRFSGRQFSNSRSEMNVSTLELGDSALYLCASSLGDRDQETQYFGPGTRLLVL.

In its sample, this clone was seen a few times. The gene calls are TRBV2 and TRBJ1-2; TRBD1 is a possible D gene (6 bases). The germline V and J ends were trimmed by 6 bases and 4 bases, with 18 bases remaining between them. Germline lookup yields CDR1 SNHLY and CDR2 FYNNEI. This CDR3 region has 15 residues. The CDR3 region is CASSVSTGTSYGYTF. The CDR3 bases are TGTGCCAGCAGCGTTTCCACAGGGACCTCCTATGGCTACACCTTC.

For the CDR3, the DNA is TGTGCCTGCCCCACTAGCGGGAATTACAATGAGCAGTTCTTC. The encoded protein is CACPTSGNYNEQFF. The V gene is TRBV30, the J gene TRBJ2-1, with TRBD2 identical over 10 bases. CDR1 is GTSNPN, CDR2 SVGIG, per germline (reference sequence). V shed 6 bases and J 4 bases; nucleotides not matched to a gene: 6. The CDR3 loop spans 14 amino acids.

This clone has just one count. Written as DNA, the CDR3 is TGTGCCAGCAGCTTGTCGCTAGCGGGAGGGCGCTCCTACGAGCAGTACTTC. This encodes CASSLSLAGGRSYEQYF. The chain is built from TRBV3-1 (or the pseudogene TRBV3-2) and TRBJ2-7; 12 nucleotides agree with TRBD2. The CDR3 is made up of 17 amino acids. Germline V gene lookup returns CDR1 LGHDT and CDR2 YNNKEL (reference sequence). The J segment lost 0 bases and the V segment lost 5 bases, leaving 8 bases of the junction unmatched.

J is TRBJ2-3 and V is TRBV5-4, with TRBD1 identical over 9 bases. The germline V gene encodes CDR1 SGHNT and CDR2 YYREEE (reference sequence). The J segment lost 2 bases and the V segment lost 2 bases, leaving 3 bases of the junction unmatched. The CDR3 spans 15 residues. The DNA of the CDR3 is TGTGCCAGCAGCTTCCGGGACAGGGCCACAGATACGCAGTATTTT. It codes for CASSFRDRATDTQYF.

The V call is TRBV5-4, the J call TRBJ2-5, with a weak D call TRBD1 (6 bases). Trimming removed 4 bases from V and 9 bases from J, with 19 bases in between. The CDR3 consists of 14 residues. The V gene's germline CDR1 is SGHNT and CDR2 YYREEE (reference sequence). CDR3 nucleotide sequence: TGTGCCAGCAGCAGAACCGGGACAAGCTGGGCCCAGTACTTC. Encoded protein: CASSRTGTSWAQYF. Combining the CDR3 with reference TRBV5-4 and TRBJ2-5 gives the whole variable domain ETGVTQSPTHLIKTRGQQVTLRCSSQSGHNTVSWYQQALGQGPQFIFQYYREEENGRGNFPPRFSGLQFPNYSSELNVNALELDDSALYLCASSRTGTSWAQYFGPGTRLLVL.